This TCR beta chain was sequenced for a study of cytomegalovirus exposure and HLA in healthy donors. Overall study results and limits: In vitro data verified a few CMV-associated chains as specific for CMV antigens.

This CDR3 is built from 16 residues. Per germline, CDR1 WNHNN and CDR2 SYGVQD (reference sequence). V gave up 4 bases and J gave up 4 bases, with 19 bases separating them. The PCR employed 60 Vbeta primers together with 13 Jbeta primers. Assay: immunoSEQ multiplex PCR; the TCRdb copy retains only in-frame clones and omits some. The repertoire holds around 100,000 clones, with about four fifths as singletons. Note on this clone: Its specificity is unknown.

Material: PBMCs. The V gene is TRBV10-1, the J gene TRBJ1-1, with D unresolved. This TCR came from a man aged 30-40 years in good health and CMV-seropositive. DNA of the CDR3: TGCGCCAGCAGTGTTTACCGGGAACTCGACGGCACTGAAGCTTTCTTT. Amino acids: CASSVYRELDGTEAFF.